The clone carrying this T cell receptor beta chain occurred many times. Its target is unknown. Losses at the gene ends were 4 bases for V and 3 bases for J; bases not matched to a gene: 8. In germline, CDR1 is MDHEN, CDR2 SYDVKM. The CDR3 totals 15 residues. The source of the sample is a study of T cell repertoires in cytomegalovirus infection. As for the study in general: A matching HLA type, together with CMV infection, was signaled by public TCR beta signatures. Study-wide findings and caveats: It was HLA-C-restricted CMV-specific TCR beta clonotypes that dominated the response ex vivo.

MiXCR, applied by TCRdb to the reads, yields one record per CDR3 protein. The sample contains approximately 500,000 distinct CDR3 sequences, about 10% of which appear only once. The receptor was isolated from a human donor in good health (CMV status not recorded). Some clones in this sample may be carry-over from other donors' samples. Sequencing was done on a sample of PBMCs. The rearrangement links TRBV28 to TRBJ1-2; 7 bases fit TRBD1. The CDR3 DNA follows: TGTGCCAGCAGTTCTGCGACAGGGAGGGACTATGGCTACACCTTC. It translates to CASSSATGRDYGYTF.